This T cell receptor (beta chain) comes out of a study of blood T cell repertoires in COVID-19. On the study more broadly: The United States, Italy and Spain supplied acute and convalescent COVID-19 samples. T cells, B-cell-depleted T cells, or PBMCs supplied cDNA or gDNA.

In the study's own analysis: How many nucleated cells were present was estimated from reference gene primer amplification. Generated by immunoSEQ multiplex PCR, the TCRdb table keeps only in-frame clones and is missing some. That table gives V, J and clone size, and the DNA gave D and trimming. The sample records 75,000 to 85,000 clones, approximately 85% being singletons. This CDR3 is built from 16 residues. In germline, CDR1 is SGHRS, CDR2 YFSETQ. V lost 0 bases and J lost 1, with 13 bases in between. The specimen sequenced was peripheral blood. This sequence originates from a human donor in a cohort sampled during active COVID-19. V is TRBV5-1 and J is TRBJ1-1; no reliable D call. CDR3 sequence: CASSLAPKSGNTEAFF. The CDR3 DNA is TGCGCCAGCAGCTTGGCCCCCAAATCAGGGAACACTGAAGCTTTCTTT.